Listed below are T cell receptor beta chains from one sample, sequenced in a study of shared clonotypes between healthy human individuals. Data came from immunoSEQ multiplex PCR; TCRdb stores just in-frame clones and leaves some out. The sample includes millions of clones, about 94% of them seen just once. Sequencing used naive CD8+ T cells sorted from blood. Source of these receptors: a man in his late teens or twenties in good health. Each CDR3 is given with its conserved first and last residue. D genes are given only for firm matches. The size field is filled for only some rows; it gives once, few, many or a size class.

j_call clone_size v_call d_call cdr3_nt cdr3_aa
TRBJ2-7 - TRBV4-3 TRBD2 TGCGCCAGCAGCCAAGATTCGGCCGCCAGCGGGGACGAGCAGTACTTC CASSQDSAASGDEQYF
TRBJ2-7 - TRBV2 - TGTGCCAGCAGTGAGGCAGGGGCCACCAACTACGAGCAGTACTTC CASSEAGATNYEQYF
TRBJ2-7 - TRBV9 - TGTGCCAGCAGCGTAGCCCCCAGCGCCTACGAGCAGTACTTC CASSVAPSAYEQYF
TRBJ2-5 - TRBV7-9 - TGTGCCAGCACATGGGGGGCAGAAGGGTACCAAGAGACCCAGTACTTC CASTWGAEGYQETQYF
TRBJ2-2 - TRBV19 - TGTGCCAGTACCCCTCAGGTCGCGGACCGGGAGCTGTTTTTT CASTPQVADRELFF
TRBJ2-1 - TRBV6-4 TRBD2 TGTGCCAGCAACGGGACTAGCGGGGGAAGAGACTACAATGAGCAGTTCTTC CASNGTSGGRDYNEQFF
TRBJ2-5 - TRBV7-8 TRBD2 TGTGCCAGCAGCTTACTATCTAGGACTAGCGGACAAGAGACCCAGTACTTC CASSLLSRTSGQETQYF
TRBJ2-1 once TRBV27 - TGTGCCAGCAGTTTACGGAATTGGAATGAGCAGTTCTTC CASSLRNWNEQFF
TRBJ1-1 - TRBV10-3 - TGTGCCATCACCGAAGCAGGGTTTGGCACTGAAGCTTTCTTT CAITEAGFGTEAFF
TRBJ2-2 - TRBV6-5 - TGTGCCAGCAGTTACTCGAGGGCGGCCGGGGAGCTGTTTTTT CASSYSRAAGELFF
TRBJ2-7 - TRBV7-9 - TGTGCCAGCAGCTTGATCGGGTACGAGCAGTACTTC CASSLIGYEQYF
TRBJ1-1 - TRBV4-1 - TGCGCCAGCAGCCAAGACTGGGCTCAAAGACAAGAAGCTTTCTTT CASSQDWAQRQEAFF
TRBJ2-1 - TRBV4-2 - TGTGCCAGCAGCCAAGACGGGACTTCGAATGAGCAGTTCTTC CASSQDGTSNEQFF
TRBJ2-5 - TRBV7-6 - TGTGCCAGCAGCTCAGGGGCCCAACTAGGCCTCCAAGAGACCCAGTACTTC CASSSGAQLGLQETQYF
TRBJ2-1 - TRBV5-4 TRBD2 TGTGCCAGCAGCTCGGATCTAGCGGGAAACAATGAGCAGTTCTTC CASSSDLAGNNEQFF
TRBJ1-6 - TRBV7-9 - TGTGCCAGCAGCCCCAGCGGGACAACGACATATTCACCCCTCCACTTT CASSPSGTTTYSPLHF
TRBJ2-2 - TRBV29-1 - TGCAGCGTTGAAAGGGCGAACACCGGGGAGCTGTTTTTT CSVERANTGELFF